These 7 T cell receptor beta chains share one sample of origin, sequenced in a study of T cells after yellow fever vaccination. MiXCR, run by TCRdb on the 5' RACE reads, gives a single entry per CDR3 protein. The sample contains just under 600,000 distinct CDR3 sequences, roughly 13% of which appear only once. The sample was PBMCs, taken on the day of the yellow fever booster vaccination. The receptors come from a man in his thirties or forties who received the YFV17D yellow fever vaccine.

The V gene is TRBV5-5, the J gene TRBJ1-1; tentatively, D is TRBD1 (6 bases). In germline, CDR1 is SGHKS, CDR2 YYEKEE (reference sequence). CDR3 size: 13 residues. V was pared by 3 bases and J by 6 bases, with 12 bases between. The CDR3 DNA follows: TGTGCCAGCAGCTCCTCAGGGGAGCCTGAAGCTTTCTTT. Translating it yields CASSSSGEPEAFF.

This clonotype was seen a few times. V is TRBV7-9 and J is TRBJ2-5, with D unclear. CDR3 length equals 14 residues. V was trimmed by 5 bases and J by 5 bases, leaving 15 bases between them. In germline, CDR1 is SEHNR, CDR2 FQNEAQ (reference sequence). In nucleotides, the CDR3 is TGTGCCAGCAGCGACCATAATAAGTTCGAGACCCAGTACTTC. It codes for CASSDHNKFETQYF.

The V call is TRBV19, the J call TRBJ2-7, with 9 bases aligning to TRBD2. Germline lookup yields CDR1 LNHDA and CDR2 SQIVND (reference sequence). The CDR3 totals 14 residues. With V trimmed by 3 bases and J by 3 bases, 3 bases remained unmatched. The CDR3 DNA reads TGTGCCAGTAGTATGCGGGAGGGGGTCTACGAGCAGTACTTC. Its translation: CASSMREGVYEQYF.

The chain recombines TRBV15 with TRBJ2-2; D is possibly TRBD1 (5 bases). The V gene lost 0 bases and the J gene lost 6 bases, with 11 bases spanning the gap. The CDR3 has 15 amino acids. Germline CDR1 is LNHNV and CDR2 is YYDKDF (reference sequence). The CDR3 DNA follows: TGTGCCACCAGCAGAGATGCAGGGTGGGCCGGGGAGCTGTTTTTT. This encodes CATSRDAGWAGELFF.

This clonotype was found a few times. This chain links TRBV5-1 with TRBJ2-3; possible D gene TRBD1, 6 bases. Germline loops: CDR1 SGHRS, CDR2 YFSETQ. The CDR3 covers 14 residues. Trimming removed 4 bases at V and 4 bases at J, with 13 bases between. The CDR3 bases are TGCGCCAGCAGCCCGGACAGTGGGTCAGATACGCAGTATTTT. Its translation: CASSPDSGSDTQYF.

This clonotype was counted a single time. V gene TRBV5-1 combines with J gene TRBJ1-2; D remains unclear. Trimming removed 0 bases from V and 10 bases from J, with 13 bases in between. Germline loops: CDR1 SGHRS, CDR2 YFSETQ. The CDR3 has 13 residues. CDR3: CASSLETLGTYTF. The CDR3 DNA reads TGCGCCAGCAGCTTGGAAACACTCGGCACCTACACCTTC.

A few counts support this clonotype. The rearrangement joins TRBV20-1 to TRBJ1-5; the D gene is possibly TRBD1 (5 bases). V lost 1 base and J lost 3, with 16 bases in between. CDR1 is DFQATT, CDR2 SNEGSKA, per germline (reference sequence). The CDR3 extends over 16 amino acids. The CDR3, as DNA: TGCAGTGCTAGAGGACTTGAGGACATGAACAATCAGCCCCAGCATTTT. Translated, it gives CSARGLEDMNNQPQHF.